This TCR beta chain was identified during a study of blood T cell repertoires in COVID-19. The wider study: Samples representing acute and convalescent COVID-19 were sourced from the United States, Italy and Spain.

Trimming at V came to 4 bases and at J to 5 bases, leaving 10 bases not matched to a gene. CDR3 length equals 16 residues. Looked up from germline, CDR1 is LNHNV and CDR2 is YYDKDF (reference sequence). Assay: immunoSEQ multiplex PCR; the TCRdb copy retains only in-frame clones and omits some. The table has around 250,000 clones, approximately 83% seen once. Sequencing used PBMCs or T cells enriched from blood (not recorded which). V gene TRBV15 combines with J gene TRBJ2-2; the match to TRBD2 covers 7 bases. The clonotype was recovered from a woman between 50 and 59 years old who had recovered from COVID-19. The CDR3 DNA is TGTGCCACCAGCACCTGGGGGGGAGGTGGTACCGGGGAGCTGTTTTTT. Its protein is CATSTWGGGGTGELFF.